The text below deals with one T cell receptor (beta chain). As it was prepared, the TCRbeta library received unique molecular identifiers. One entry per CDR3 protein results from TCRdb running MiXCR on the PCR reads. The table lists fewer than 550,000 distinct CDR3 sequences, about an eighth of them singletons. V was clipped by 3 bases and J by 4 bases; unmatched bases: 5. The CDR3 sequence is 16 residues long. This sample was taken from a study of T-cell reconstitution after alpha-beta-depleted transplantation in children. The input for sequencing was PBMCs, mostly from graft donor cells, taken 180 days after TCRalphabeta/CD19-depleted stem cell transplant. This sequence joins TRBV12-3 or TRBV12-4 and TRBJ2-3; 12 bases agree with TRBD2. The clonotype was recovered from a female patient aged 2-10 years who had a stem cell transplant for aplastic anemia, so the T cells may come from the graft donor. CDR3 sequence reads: CASSFLAGGRPDTQYF. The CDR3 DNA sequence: TGTGCCAGCAGTTTCCTAGCGGGAGGGCGACCAGATACGCAGTATTTT.